This T cell receptor (beta chain) was sequenced during a study of blood T cell repertoires in COVID-19. Authors' methods: Counts of nucleated cells, estimated from reference gene primer amplification, were obtained. The method was immunoSEQ multiplex PCR; TCRdb's version includes in-frame clones alone and lacks a portion of them. The V and J calls and clone size are taken from that table; D and trimming were inferred from the DNA. The table lists hundreds of thousands of clones, about 91% of them singletons. The CDR3 is 13 amino acids. From germline, CDR1 is SGHRS and CDR2 YFSETQ. V lost 5 bases to trimming and J lost 5 bases; unmatched junction nucleotides: 5.

The clonotype was recovered from a woman aged 45-60 years with COVID-19, enrolled during active disease. The rearrangement joins TRBV5-1 to TRBJ2-5, with 8 bases lining up with TRBD1. The sequencing input was peripheral blood. This CDR3 is CASSTQGEETQYF. The CDR3 bases are TGCGCCAGCAGTACACAGGGGGAGGAGACCCAGTACTTC.